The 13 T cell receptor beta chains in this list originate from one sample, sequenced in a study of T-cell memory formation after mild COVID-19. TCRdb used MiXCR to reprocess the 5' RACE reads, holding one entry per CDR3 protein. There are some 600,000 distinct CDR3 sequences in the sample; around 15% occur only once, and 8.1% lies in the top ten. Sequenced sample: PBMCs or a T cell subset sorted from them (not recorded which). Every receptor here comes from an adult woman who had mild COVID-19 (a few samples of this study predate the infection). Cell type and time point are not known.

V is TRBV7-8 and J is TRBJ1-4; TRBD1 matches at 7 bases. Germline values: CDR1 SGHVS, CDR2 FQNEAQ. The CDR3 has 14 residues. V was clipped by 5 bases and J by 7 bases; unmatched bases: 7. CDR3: CASSPDRRGEKLFF. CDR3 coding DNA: TGTGCCAGCAGCCCGGACAGGCGTGGTGAAAAACTGTTTTTT.

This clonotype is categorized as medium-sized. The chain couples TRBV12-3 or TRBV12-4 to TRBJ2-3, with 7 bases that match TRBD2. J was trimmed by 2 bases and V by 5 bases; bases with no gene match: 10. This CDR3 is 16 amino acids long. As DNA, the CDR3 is TGTGCCAGCAGTCTTTTTTCGGCGGGGGACACAGATACGCAGTATTTT. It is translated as CASSLFSAGDTDTQYF.

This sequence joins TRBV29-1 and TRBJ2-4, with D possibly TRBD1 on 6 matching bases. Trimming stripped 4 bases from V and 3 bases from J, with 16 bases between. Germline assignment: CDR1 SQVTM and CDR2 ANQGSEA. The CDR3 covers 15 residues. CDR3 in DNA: TGCAGCGTTGTGGGGGCCCCGAACCACAAAAACATTCAGTACTTC. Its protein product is CSVVGAPNHKNIQYF. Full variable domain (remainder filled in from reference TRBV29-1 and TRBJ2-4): SAVISQKPSRDICQRGTSLTIQCQVDSQVTMMFWYRQQPGQSLTLIATANQGSEATYESGFVIDKFPISRPNLTFSTLTVSNMSPEDSSIYLCSVVGAPNHKNIQYFGAGTRLSVL.

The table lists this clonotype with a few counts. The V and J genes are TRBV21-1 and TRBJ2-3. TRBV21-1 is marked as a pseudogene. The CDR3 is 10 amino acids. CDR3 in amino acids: CASSNPRDAF. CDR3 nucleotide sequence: TGTGCCAGCAGCAACCCTAGAGATGCTTTT.

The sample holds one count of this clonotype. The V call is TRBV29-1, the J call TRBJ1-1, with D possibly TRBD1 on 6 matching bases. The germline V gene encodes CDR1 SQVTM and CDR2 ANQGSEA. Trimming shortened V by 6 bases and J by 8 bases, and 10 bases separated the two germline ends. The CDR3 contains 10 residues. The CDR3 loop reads CSVAGVEAFF. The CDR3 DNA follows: TGCAGCGTCGCAGGGGTCGAAGCTTTCTTT.

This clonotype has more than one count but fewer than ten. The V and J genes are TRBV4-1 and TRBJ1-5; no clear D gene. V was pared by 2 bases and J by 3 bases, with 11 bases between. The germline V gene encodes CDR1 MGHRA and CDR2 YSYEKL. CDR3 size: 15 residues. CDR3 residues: CASSQQRAANQPQHF. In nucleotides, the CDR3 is TGCGCCAGCAGCCAACAACGGGCCGCCAATCAGCCCCAGCATTTT.

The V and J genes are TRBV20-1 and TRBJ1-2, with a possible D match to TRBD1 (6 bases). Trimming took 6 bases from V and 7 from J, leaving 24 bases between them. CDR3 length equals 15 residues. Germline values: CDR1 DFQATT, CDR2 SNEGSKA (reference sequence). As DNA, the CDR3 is TGCAGTGCGAGAAGTCCGGGGGGCCGTTCGCGTGGCTACACCTTC. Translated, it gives CSARSPGGRSRGYTF.

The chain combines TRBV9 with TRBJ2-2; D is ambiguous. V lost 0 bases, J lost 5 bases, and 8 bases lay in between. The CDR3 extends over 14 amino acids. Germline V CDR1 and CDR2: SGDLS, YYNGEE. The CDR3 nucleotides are TGTGCCAGCAGCGTAGATCAGATAACCGGGGAGCTGTTTTTT. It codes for CASSVDQITGELFF.

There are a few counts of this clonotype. The CDR3 DNA reads TGTGCCAGCAGTTCGACTAGGGTCAGAGAGACCCAGTACTTC. This gives the protein CASSSTRVRETQYF. V gene TRBV12-3 or TRBV12-4 combines with J gene TRBJ2-5; TRBD2 is a possible D gene (6 bases). The CDR3 covers 14 residues. The V end lost 4 bases, the J end lost 4 bases, and 13 bases lay between the germline ends.

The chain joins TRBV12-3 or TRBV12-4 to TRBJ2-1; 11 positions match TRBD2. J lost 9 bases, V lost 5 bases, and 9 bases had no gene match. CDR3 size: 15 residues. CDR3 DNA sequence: TGTGCCAGCAGTCAAATAGCGGGAGGGGTCGGTGAGCAGTTCTTC. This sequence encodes CASSQIAGGVGEQFF.

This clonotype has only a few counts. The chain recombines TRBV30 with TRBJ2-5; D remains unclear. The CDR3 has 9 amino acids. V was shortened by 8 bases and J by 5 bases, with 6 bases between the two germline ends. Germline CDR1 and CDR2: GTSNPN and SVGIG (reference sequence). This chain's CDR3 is CALRETQYF. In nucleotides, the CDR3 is TGTGCCCTCAGGGAGACCCAGTACTTC. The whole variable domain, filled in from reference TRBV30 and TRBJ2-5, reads SQTIHQWPATLVQPVGSPLSLECTVEGTSNPNLYWYRQAAGRGLQLLFYSVGIGQISSEVPQNLSASRPQDRQFILSSKKLLLSDSGFYLCALRETQYFGPGTRLLVL.

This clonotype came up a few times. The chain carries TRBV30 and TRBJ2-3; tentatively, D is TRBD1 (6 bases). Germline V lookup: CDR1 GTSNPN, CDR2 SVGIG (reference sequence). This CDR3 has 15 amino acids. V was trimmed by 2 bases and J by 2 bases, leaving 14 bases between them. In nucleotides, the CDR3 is TGTGCCTGGAGTAAGCCAGGGGTTTACACAGATACGCAGTATTTT. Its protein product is CAWSKPGVYTDTQYF. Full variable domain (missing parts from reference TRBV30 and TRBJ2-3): SQTIHQWPATLVQPVGSPLSLECTVEGTSNPNLYWYRQAAGRGLQLLFYSVGIGQISSEVPQNLSASRPQDRQFILSSKKLLLSDSGFYLCAWSKPGVYTDTQYFGPGTRLTVL.

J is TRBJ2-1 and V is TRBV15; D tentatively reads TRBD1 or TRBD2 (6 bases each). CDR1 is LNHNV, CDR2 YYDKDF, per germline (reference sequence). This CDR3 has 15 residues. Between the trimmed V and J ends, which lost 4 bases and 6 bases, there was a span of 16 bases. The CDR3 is CATSTPKGGGNEQFF. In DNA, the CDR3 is TGTGCCACCAGCACCCCCAAGGGGGGAGGCAATGAGCAGTTCTTC.